These 5 T cell receptor beta chains originate from one sample sequenced in a study of T cell changes during pregnancy in multiple sclerosis. Measured with immunoSEQ multiplex PCR; TCRdb has only the in-frame clones, and not every one. This table has 65,000 to 85,000 clones, around 90% appearing once. Source: peripheral blood, taken after pregnancy. These receptors were taken from a female donor in good health, enrolled as a control in a pregnancy study.

The rearrangement links TRBV5-5 to TRBJ1-2; D unresolved. With 4 bases removed from V and 0 bases from J, the gap between germline ends came to 16 bases. Germline CDR1 SGHKS, CDR2 YYEKEE (reference sequence). The CDR3 extends over 16 amino acids. The CDR3 coding sequence is TGTGCCAGCAGCCATAGGGTGACACTAGCTAACTATGGCTACACCTTC. This encodes CASSHRVTLANYGYTF.

The V gene is TRBV19, the J gene TRBJ2-7; D is perhaps TRBD1 (5 bases). The V gene lost 3 bases and the J gene lost 3 bases, with 9 bases spanning the gap. This CDR3 comprises 13 residues. Looked up from germline, CDR1 is LNHDA and CDR2 is SQIVND (reference sequence). CDR3 DNA sequence: TGTGCCAGTAGTATGGGGCTCGGCTACGAGCAGTACTTC. Protein: CASSMGLGYEQYF.

The CDR3 reads CASSAEFGNQPQHF. The CDR3 nucleotides are TGTGCCAGCAGTGCCGAGTTCGGCAATCAGCCCCAGCATTTT. V is TRBV6-4 and J is TRBJ1-5; D gene uncertain. Trimming cost V 4 bases and J 2 bases, with 9 bases left between them. The length of the CDR3 is 14 residues. CDR1 and CDR2 from the germline V gene are MRHNA and SNTAGT.

The V call is TRBV18, the J call TRBJ2-3; perhaps TRBD1 as D (6 bases). CDR1 is KGHSH and CDR2 is LQKENI in the germline V gene. This CDR3 is 15 amino acids long. With 8 bases removed from V and 0 bases from J, the gap between germline ends came to 15 bases. This chain's CDR3 is CASQSQGPSTDTQYF. Here the CDR3 DNA reads TGTGCCAGCCAATCACAGGGACCTAGCACAGATACGCAGTATTTT.

The chain is built from TRBV27 and TRBJ1-2, with D unclear. Trimming removed 4 bases from V and 6 bases from J, with 9 bases in between. There are 12 residues in the CDR3. In germline, CDR1 is MNHEY, CDR2 SMNVEV (reference sequence). The DNA for the CDR3 is TGTGCCAGCAGTTCTGGACTCCATGGCTACACCTTC. It specifies CASSSGLHGYTF.